Listed here is a single T cell receptor (beta chain). No antigen is known for it. Base qualities are not recorded, but no much larger clone differs from it by a single base. The trim is 3 bases for V and 4 bases for J, with a gap of 7 bases between the germline ends. The CDR3 starts with the cysteine, ends with the phenylalanine, and has 13 residues. Only CDR3 DNA remains: 39 bases, in frame from the first base. According to the germline V gene, CDR1 reads SGHDN and CDR2 reads FVKESK. This sample is drawn from a study of blood T cell repertoires in COVID-19 (dated by TCRdb to between 2020 and 2021). Study-wide context: The collaborator samples originated in the United States, Italy and Spain and spanned the acute and convalescent phases of COVID-19. The material from the prospective study consisted of cDNA or gDNA derived from T cells, B-cell-depleted T cells, or PBMCs. Subjects who had been exposed to COVID-19, were actively infected with it, or had recovered from it provided the deeply sampled blood TCRbeta repertoires that made up the dataset. The repertoires were made available in a free public database intended to serve as a resource for research on the immune response to SARS-CoV-2. Samples came from the ongoing ImmuneRACE study (first 160 participants) plus 1,254 subjects from 6 global collaborators. The sample metadata nearly always contained a de-identified subject ID, COVID-19 status, age in years and sex. Where available, HLA class I and class II types were taken from metadata supplied by the sample provider and were not determined by assay-based typing.

The immunoSEQ Assay, a bias-controlled multiplex PCR, was used to amplify TCRbeta CDR3 regions from genomic DNA. The original pipeline was this. Nucleated cell counts per sample were estimated from amplification of reference gene primers within the assay. Sequence reads were collapsed and filtered to measure the absolute abundance of every unique TCRbeta CDR3 rearrangement. For each sample, productive Simpson clonality was calculated by taking the square root of Simpson's diversity index across productive rearrangements. In its TCRdb copy, this immuneACCESS table keeps in-frame sequences only and misses some clones. Where compared with another copy, unresolved V genes explain less than half of these, and the others have no known cause. That table furnishes V, J and clone size, whereas the DNA furnished D and trimming. In all, the sample holds hundreds of thousands of clones, and under 90% of those were seen once. The ten largest clones capture about 1.7% of the sample.

Participants in the prospective study were aged roughly 18 to 89 years, lived in over 20 United States geographic areas, and enrolled through a virtual design. In the prospective study, participants were assigned to cohorts based on the clinical history participants reported in a screening survey and a study questionnaire. Recovered participants in ImmuneRACE Cohort 3 were defined as having two consecutive negative NP/OP PCR tests, clearance from a healthcare professional, or resolution of symptoms. In the prospective study, mobile phlebotomists collected whole blood, serum and a nasopharyngeal or oropharyngeal swab from each participant. Additional blood draws and questionnaires over a roughly two-month period could optionally be provided by prospective study participants. Blood samples from the prospective study were shipped frozen or at room temperature prior to DNA extraction. Study-wide conclusions, independent of this receptor: Clinical and demographic metadata were provided uncurated, with the amount varying by source and participant.

Here the chain combines TRBV14 and TRBJ2-1; a weak D assignment points to TRBD1 (5 bases agree). What was sequenced was PBMCs or T cells enriched from blood (not recorded which). This TCR derives from a man aged 35-49 years who had recovered from COVID-19. The bases read TGTGCCAGCAGCCAGGGGCGATACAATGAGCAGTTCTTC. The encoded protein is CASSQGRYNEQFF. The full variable domain, completed from the reference TRBV14 and TRBJ2-1 proteins outside the CDR3, reads EAGVTQFPSHSVIEKGQTVTLRCDPISGHDNLYWYRRVMGKEIKFLLHFVKESKQDESGMPNNRFLAERTGGTYSTLKVQPAELEDSGVYFCASSQGRYNEQFFGPGTRLTVL.